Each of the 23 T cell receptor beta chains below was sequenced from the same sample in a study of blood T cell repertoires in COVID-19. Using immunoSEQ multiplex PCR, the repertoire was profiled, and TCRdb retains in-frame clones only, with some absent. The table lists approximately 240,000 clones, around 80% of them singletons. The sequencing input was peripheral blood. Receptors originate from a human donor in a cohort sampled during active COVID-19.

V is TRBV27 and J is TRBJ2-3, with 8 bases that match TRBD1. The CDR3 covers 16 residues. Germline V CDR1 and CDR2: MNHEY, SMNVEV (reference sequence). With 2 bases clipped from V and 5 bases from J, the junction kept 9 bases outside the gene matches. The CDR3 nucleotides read TGTGCCAGCAGTTTACTCGGAGTCACAGGGGGAGATACGCAGTATTTT. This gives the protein CASSLLGVTGGDTQYF.

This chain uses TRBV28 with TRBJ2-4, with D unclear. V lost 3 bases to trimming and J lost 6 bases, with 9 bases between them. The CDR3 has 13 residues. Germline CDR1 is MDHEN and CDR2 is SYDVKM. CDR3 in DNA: TGTGCCAGCAGTTTCCCTGCGGCAAACATTCAGTACTTC. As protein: CASSFPAANIQYF.

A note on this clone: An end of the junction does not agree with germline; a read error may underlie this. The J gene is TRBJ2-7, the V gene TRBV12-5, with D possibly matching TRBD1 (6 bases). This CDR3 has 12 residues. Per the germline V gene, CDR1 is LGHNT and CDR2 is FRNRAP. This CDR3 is CASGREQGPHDF. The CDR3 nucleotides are TGTGCTAGTGGTCGTGAACAGGGACCCCACGACTTC.

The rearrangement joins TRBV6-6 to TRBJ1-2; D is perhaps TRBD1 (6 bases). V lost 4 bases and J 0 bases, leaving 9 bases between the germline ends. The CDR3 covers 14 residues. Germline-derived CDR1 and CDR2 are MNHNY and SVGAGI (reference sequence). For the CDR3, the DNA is TGTGCCAGCAGTTTGACAGGAGCTAACTATGGCTACACCTTC. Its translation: CASSLTGANYGYTF.

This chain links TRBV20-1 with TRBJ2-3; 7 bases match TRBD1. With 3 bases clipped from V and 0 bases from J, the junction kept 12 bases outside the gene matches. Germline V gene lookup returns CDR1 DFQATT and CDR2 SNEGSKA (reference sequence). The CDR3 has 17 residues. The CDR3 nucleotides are TGCAGTGCTAGTCTACCCTGGGACAGTCCTAGCACAGATACGCAGTATTTT. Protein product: CSASLPWDSPSTDTQYF.

In DNA form, the CDR3 reads TGTGCCAGCAGCTTAGTTTGGGACTACTCCTACGAGCAGTACTTC. Translating it yields CASSLVWDYSYEQYF. The rearrangement links TRBV7-2 to TRBJ2-7, with 7 bases identical to TRBD2. The CDR3 extends over 15 amino acids. Unmatched junction bases numbered 3, after V lost 1 base and J lost 0 bases. The germline CDR1 and CDR2 sequences are SGHTA and FQGNSA.

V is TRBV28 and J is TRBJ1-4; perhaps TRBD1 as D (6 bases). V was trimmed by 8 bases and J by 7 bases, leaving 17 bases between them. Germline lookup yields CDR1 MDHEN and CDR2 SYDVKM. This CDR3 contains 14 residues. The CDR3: CASGGGAEGEKLFF. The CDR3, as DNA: TGTGCCAGCGGCGGGGGGGCTGAGGGTGAAAAACTGTTTTTT.

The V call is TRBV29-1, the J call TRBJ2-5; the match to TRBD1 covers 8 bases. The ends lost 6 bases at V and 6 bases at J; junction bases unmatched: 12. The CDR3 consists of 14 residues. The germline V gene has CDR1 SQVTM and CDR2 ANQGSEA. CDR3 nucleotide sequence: TGCAGCGTAGTATGGGGACAGGTCAGGCAGACCCAGTACTTC. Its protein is CSVVWGQVRQTQYF. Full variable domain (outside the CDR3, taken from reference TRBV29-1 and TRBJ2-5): SAVISQKPSRDICQRGTSLTIQCQVDSQVTMMFWYRQQPGQSLTLIATANQGSEATYESGFVIDKFPISRPNLTFSTLTVSNMSPEDSSIYLCSVVWGQVRQTQYFGPGTRLLVL.

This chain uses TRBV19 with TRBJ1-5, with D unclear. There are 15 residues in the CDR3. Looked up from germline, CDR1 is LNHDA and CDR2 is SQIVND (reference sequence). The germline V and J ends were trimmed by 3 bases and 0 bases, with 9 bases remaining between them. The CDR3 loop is CASSITVYSNQPQHF. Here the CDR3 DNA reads TGTGCCAGTAGTATTACAGTTTATAGCAATCAGCCCCAGCATTTT.

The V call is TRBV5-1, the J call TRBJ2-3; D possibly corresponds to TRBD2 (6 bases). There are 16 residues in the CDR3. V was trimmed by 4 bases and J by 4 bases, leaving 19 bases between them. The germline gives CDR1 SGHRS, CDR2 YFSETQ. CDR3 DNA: TGCGCCAGCAGCCTTGGGACTCAACTAAGCTCAGATACGCAGTATTTT. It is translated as CASSLGTQLSSDTQYF.

Here the CDR3 reads CASSESGSHRNTEAFF. DNA for the CDR3: TGCGCCAGCAGTGAGTCTGGCAGCCACAGGAACACTGAAGCTTTCTTT. The chain couples TRBV10-2 to TRBJ1-1; no clear D gene. This CDR3 spans 16 amino acids. V lost 0 bases, J lost 1 base, and 12 bases lay in between. Germline lookup yields CDR1 WSHSY and CDR2 SAAADI.

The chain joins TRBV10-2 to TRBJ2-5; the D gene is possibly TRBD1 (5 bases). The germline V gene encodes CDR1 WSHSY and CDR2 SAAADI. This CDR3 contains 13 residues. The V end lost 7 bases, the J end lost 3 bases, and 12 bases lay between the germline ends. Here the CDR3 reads CASTQGREETQYF. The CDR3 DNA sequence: TGCGCCAGCACCCAGGGAAGGGAAGAGACCCAGTACTTC.

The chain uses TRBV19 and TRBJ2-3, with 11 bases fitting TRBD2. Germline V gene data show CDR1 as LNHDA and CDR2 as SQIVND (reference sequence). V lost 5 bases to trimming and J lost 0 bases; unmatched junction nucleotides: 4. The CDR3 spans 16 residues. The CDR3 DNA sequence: TGTGCCAGTAGTGGGAGACTAGCGGGAAGCACAGATACGCAGTATTTT. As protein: CASSGRLAGSTDTQYF.

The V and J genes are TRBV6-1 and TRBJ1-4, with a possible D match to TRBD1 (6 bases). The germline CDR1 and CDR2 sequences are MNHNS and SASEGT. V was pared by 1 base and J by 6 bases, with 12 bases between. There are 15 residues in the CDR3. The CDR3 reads CASSEVGGVDEKLFF. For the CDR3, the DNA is TGTGCCAGCAGTGAAGTTGGGGGCGTGGATGAAAAACTGTTTTTT.

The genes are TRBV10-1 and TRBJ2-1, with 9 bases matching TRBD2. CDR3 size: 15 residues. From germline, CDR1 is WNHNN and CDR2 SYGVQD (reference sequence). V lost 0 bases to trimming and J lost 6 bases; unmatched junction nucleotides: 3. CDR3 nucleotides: TGCGCCAGCAGTGAGTCGAGCGGGGGGCGCAATGAGCAGTTCTTC. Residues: CASSESSGGRNEQFF.

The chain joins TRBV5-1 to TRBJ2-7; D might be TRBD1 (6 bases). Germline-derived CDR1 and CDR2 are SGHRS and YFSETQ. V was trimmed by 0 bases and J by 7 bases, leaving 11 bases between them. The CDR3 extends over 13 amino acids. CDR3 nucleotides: TGCGCCAGCAGCTTGGCCCAGGGGCAGGAGCAGTACTTC. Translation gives CASSLAQGQEQYF.

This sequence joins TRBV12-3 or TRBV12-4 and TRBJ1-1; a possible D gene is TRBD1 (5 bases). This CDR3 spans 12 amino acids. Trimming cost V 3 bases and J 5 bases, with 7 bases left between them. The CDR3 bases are TGTGCCAGCAGTTTCCGGGGGACTGAAGCTTTCTTT. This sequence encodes CASSFRGTEAFF.

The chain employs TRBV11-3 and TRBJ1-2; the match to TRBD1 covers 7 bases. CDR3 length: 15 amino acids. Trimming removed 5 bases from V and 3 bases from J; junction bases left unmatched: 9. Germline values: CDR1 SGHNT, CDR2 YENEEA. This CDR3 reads CASSPRQGGYYGYTF. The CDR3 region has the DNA TGTGCCAGCAGCCCACGACAGGGCGGATACTATGGCTACACCTTC. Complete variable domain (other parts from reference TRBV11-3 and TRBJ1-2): EAGVVQSPRYKIIEKKQPVAFWCNPISGHNTLYWYLQNLGQGPELLIRYENEEAVDDSQLPKDRFSAERLKGVDSTLKIQPAELGDSAVYLCASSPRQGGYYGYTFGSGTRLTVV.

The CDR3 sequence is CASSQSNGMGEQYF. The CDR3 DNA reads TGTGCCAGCAGCCAATCCAACGGGATGGGCGAGCAGTACTTC. This sequence joins TRBV16 and TRBJ2-7; perhaps TRBD2 as D (5 bases). The V end was cut by 0 bases, the J end by 6 bases, with 12 bases between. The CDR3 spans 14 residues. CDR1 and CDR2 (germline): KGHSY, FQNENV.

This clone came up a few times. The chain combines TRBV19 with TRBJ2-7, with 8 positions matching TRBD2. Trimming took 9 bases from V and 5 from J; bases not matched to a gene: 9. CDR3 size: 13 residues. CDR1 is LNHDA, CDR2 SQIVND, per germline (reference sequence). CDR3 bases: TGTGCCAGCCTCCCCCGCGGGGGGAACGAGCAGTACTTC. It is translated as CASLPRGGNEQYF.

Here the CDR3 reads CASSPPGLLSSYEQYF. The CDR3 DNA reads TGCGCCAGCAGCCCACCGGGACTCTTGAGCTCCTACGAGCAGTACTTC. The chain carries TRBV5-1 and TRBJ2-7, with a possible D match to TRBD2 (6 bases). V gave up 4 bases and J gave up 0 bases, with 17 bases separating them. CDR3 length: 16 amino acids. The V gene's germline CDR1 is SGHRS and CDR2 YFSETQ.

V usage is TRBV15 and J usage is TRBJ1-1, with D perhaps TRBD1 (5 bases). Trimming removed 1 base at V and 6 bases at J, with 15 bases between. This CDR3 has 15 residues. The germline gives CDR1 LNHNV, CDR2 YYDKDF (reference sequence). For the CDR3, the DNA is TGTGCCACCAGCAGAGTTATGGGGGGGATGGCTGAAGCTTTCTTT. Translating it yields CATSRVMGGMAEAFF. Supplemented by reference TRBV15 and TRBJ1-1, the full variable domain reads DAMVIQNPRYQVTQFGKPVTLSCSQTLNHNVMYWYQQKSSQAPKLLFHYYDKDFNNEADTPDNFQSRRPNTSFCFLDIRSPGLGDTAMYLCATSRVMGGMAEAFFGQGTRLTVV.

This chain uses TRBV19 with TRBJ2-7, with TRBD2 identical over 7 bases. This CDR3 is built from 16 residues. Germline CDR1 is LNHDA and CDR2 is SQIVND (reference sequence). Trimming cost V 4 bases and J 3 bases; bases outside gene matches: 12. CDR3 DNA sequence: TGTGCCAGTAGTAAAGGTCAAGGGACGGGGGGCTACGAGCAGTACTTC. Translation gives CASSKGQGTGGYEQYF.